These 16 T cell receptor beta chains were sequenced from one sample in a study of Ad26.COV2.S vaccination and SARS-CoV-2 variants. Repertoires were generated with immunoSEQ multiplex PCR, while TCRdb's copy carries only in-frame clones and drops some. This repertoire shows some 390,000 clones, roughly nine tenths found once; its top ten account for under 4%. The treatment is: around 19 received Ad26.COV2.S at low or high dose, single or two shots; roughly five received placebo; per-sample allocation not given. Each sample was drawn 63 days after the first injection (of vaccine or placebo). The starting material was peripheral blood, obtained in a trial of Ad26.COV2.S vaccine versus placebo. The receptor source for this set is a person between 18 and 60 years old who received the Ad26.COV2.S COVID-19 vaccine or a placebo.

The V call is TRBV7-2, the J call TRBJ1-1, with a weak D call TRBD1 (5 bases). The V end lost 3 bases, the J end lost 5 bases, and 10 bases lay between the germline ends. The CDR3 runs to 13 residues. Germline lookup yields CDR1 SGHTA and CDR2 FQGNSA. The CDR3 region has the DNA TGTGCCAGCAGCTTCAGGGAGGTAACTGAAGCTTTCTTT. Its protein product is CASSFREVTEAFF.

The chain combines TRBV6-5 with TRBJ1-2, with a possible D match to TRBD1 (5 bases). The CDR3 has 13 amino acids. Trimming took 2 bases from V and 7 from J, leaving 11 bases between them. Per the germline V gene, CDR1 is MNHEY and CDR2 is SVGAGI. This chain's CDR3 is CASSYAGYGGYTF. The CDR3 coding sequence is TGTGCCAGCAGTTACGCAGGGTATGGTGGCTACACCTTC.

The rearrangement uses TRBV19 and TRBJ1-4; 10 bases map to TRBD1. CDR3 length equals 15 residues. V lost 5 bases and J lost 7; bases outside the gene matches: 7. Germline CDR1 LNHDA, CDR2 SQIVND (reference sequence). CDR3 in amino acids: CASSADRGLIEKLFF. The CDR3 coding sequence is TGTGCCAGTAGTGCTGACAGGGGGCTCATTGAAAAACTGTTTTTT.

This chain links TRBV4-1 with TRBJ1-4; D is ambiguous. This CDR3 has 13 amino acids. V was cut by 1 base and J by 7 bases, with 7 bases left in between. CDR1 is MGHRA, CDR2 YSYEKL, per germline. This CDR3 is CASSQGVTEKLFF. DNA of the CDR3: TGCGCCAGCAGCCAAGGGGTGACTGAAAAACTGTTTTTT.

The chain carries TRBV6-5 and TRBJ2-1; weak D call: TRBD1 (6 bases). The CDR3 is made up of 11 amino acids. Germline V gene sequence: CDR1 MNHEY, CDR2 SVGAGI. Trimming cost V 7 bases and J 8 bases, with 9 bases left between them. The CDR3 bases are TGTGCCAGCACGTCAGGGGATGAGCAGTTCTTC. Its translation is CASTSGDEQFF.

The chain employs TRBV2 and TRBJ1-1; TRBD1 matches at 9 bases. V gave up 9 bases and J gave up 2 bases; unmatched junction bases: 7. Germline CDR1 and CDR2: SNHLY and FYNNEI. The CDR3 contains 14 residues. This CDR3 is CASDRDRVNTEAFF. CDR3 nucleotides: TGTGCCAGTGACCGGGACAGGGTAAACACTGAAGCTTTCTTT.

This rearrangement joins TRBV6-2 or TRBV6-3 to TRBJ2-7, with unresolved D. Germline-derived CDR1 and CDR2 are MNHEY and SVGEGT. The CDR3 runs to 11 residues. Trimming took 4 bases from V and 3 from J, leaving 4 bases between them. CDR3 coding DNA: TGTGCCAGCAGTTTATTCTACGAGCAGTACTTC. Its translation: CASSLFYEQYF.

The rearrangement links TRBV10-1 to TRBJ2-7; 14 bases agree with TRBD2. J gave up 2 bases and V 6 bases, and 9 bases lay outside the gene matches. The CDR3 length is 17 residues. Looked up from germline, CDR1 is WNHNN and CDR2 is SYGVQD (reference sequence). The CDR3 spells CASSGTGLAGDTYEQYF. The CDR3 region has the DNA TGCGCCAGCAGCGGAACGGGACTAGCGGGGGACACCTACGAGCAGTACTTC.

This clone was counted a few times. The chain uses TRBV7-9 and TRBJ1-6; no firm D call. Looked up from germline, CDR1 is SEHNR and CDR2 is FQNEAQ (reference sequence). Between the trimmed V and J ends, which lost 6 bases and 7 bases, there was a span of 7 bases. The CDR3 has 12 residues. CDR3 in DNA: TGTGCCAGCAGTCAGGCCAATTCACCCCTCCACTTT. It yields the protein CASSQANSPLHF.

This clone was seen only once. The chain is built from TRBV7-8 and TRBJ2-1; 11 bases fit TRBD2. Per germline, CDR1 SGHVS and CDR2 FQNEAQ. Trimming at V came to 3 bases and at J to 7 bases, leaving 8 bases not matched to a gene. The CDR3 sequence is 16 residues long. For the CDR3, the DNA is TGTGCCAGCAGCTTCCTTAGCGGGGGGGCGAGGAATGAGCAGTTCTTC. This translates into CASSFLSGGARNEQFF.

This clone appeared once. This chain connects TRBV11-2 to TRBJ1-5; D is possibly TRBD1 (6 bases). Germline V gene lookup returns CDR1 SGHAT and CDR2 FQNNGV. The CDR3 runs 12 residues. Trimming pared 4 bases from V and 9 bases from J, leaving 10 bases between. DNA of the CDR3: TGTGCCAGCAGCTCCAGAGGGGGGCCCCAGCATTTT. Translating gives CASSSRGGPQHF.

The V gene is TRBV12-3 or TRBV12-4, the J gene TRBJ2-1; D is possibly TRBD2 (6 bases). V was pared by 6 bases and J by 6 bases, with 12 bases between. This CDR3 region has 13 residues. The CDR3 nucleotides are TGTGCCAGCAGACCAAGGGAGGCCAATGAGCAGTTCTTC. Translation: CASRPREANEQFF.

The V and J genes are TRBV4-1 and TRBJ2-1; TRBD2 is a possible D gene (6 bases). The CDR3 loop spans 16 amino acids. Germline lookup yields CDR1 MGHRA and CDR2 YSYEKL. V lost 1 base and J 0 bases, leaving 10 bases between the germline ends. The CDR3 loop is CASSQAGLLSYNEQFF. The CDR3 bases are TGCGCCAGCAGCCAAGCGGGACTCCTCTCCTACAATGAGCAGTTCTTC.

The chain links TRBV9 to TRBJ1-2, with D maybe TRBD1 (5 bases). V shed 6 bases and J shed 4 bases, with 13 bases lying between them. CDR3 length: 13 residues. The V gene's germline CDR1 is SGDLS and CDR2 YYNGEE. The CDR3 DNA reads TGTGCCAGCACCCCCGATGACAGCTATGGCTACACCTTC. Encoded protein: CASTPDDSYGYTF.

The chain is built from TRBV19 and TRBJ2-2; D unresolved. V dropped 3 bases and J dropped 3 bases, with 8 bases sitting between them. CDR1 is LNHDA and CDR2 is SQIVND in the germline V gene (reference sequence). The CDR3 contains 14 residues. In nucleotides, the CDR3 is TGTGCCAGTAGTATGAGAGGATACACCGGGGAGCTGTTTTTT. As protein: CASSMRGYTGELFF.

The CDR3 DNA follows: TGTGCCACCAGTGATTTTGGAAGGGAGAATACGCAGTATTTT. Residues: CATSDFGRENTQYF. V is TRBV24-1 and J is TRBJ2-3; D might be TRBD2 (5 bases). The germline CDR1 and CDR2 sequences are KGHDR and SFDVKD. V was cut by 1 base and J by 7 bases, with 11 bases left in between. The CDR3 has 14 residues.